The clone carrying this T cell receptor (beta chain) occurred a few times. Using unique molecular identifiers, the investigators prepared the TCRbeta library. TCRdb reanalysed the PCR reads using MiXCR and keeps one entry per CDR3 protein. The repertoire consists of 200,000 to 250,000 distinct CDR3 sequences, with under 13% occurring once and the leading ten covering 25% to 30%. This sample is part of a study of T-cell reconstitution after alpha-beta-depleted transplantation in children. The V gene lost 2 bases and the J gene lost 4 bases, with 12 bases spanning the gap. Germline CDR1 and CDR2: MNHEY and SVGAGI. There are 16 residues in the CDR3.

The clonotype was recovered from a child in the first two years of life with acute myeloid leukemia, due to receive a stem cell transplant. The chain employs TRBV6-5 and TRBJ2-6; D is possibly TRBD1 (6 bases). Material: PBMCs, obtained before TCRalphabeta/CD19-depleted stem cell transplant. The CDR3 coding sequence is TGTGCCAGCAGTTACAGTACAGGGTCGGGGGCCAACGTCCTGACTTTC. Translation: CASSYSTGSGANVLTF.